This T cell receptor beta chain was found in a study of long-term antiretroviral therapy in people with HIV (dated by TCRdb to between 2021 and 2023). For the study in its entirety: The earliest samples were collected about a decade before the 2015 WHO recommendation for immediate ART, when ART was typically delayed until CD4 counts fell. Whether ART initiation and durable HIV suppression were associated with changes in peripheral blood TRB repertoire composition and diversity was tested in a retrospective serial study. From some 28 adults with confirmed HIV infection, the cohort provided around 180 cryopreserved PBMC samples, gathered serially across a mean of roughly 6 years (range 1-12). About 35% of the 30 participants with HIV were female. Test extractions of a monoclonal T-cell line alongside a few dozen polyclonal samples showed no cross-contamination during QIAcube processing.

The junction shows trimming of 4 bases on V and 4 bases on J, and the gene matches do not reach 3 bases of it. Sequences MNHNS (CDR1) and SASEGT (CDR2) are obtained from the germline V gene. The cysteine opens and the phenylalanine closes a CDR3 of 15 amino acids. Only the CDR3 DNA is retained, 45 bases long and in frame from the first base. As concerns this clone: No antigen is known for it. It has no much larger one-base neighbor in the sample; base qualities were not kept.

What the research found in general, with its limitations: Inferences about post-ART repertoire changes are limited because no data were available on ART adherence, viral resistance or therapy changes. Owing to limited PBMC availability, only the TCR beta chain was sequenced, without alpha chain pairing. Expanded TRB clones identified before ART initiation dominated the repertoire at all time points, although this dominance fluctuated and declined in many PLHIV after ART. Unsorted PBMC were profiled instead of sorted CD4+ and CD8+ T cells because pre-ART samples had limited cell numbers. The samples were dated from 2004 to 2017, and the ART regimens that were used may be less effective than current ART regimens. CDR3 length ranges in HIV repertoires were narrower than in controls, and network structure suggested an antigen-experienced repertoire with only a slight naive shift after ART. A significant increase in TRB diversity was found to be associated with ART initiation, although TRB diversity was observed to remain significantly below that of transplant donor controls even after long-term ART.

The immunoSEQ hsTCRB v3.0 assay was used at survey level resolution for TRB variable region sequencing. The target sequencing depth for TRB was roughly 35,000-50,000 T-cell genomes per sample. TRB libraries were pooled and sequenced on an Illumina MiSeq using a v3 150-cycle kit. Per the original workflow: Repertoire analysis was run in R within a reproducible Nextflow workflow that covered QC, data transformation and analysis. LymphoSeq2, an R package for exploring AIRR-Seq data, was used to implement the custom analyses. Several samples that yielded fewer than 5000 total TRB sequences were excluded, so that approximately 200 HIV repertoires were analyzed. Among the approximately 190 retained HIV repertoires, 59 were collected before ART initiation and 120 to 140 were collected after ART initiation. Repertoires were downsampled to 5000 TRB nucleotide sequences, and summary statistics were averaged over 100 downsampling iterations. TRB sequences were retained for analysis only if CDR3 regions of at least seven amino acids were present. Diversity was measured with a Shannon entropy-derived clonality score and the Gini coefficient. In the repertoire networks, any two of the top 5000 CDR3 amino acid sequences were connected whenever the two sequences differed by an edit distance of one. For TRB CDR3 amino acid sequences, antigen specificity groups and MHC restriction were predicted with GLIPH2. Known CMV, EBV, HIV or tissue antigen associations were flagged by matching CDR3 amino acid sequences against VDJdb and McPAS-TCR. Pre-ART, post-ART and control groups were compared with Wilcoxon signed-rank tests and Holm-Bonferroni correction. The table was pulled from immuneACCESS by TCRdb, which kept in-frame rearrangements only. Such tables lose some clones; where checked, under half of the loss comes from unresolved V genes, and the rest has no known cause. V and J calls and clone size are those listed in that table; D and trimming were worked out from the DNA. The sample table lists under 40,000 clones, approximately 85% of them with a count of one. Approximately 4.9% of the sample is taken by the ten largest.

Inclusion was restricted to participants for whom at least one PBMC sample before ART initiation and at least two post-ART samples were available. All participants with HIV were treated in the United States of America. Before DNA extraction, cryopreserved samples containing about 0.95-10 million PBMC were thawed and washed. At the time of the earliest PBMC sample, participants with HIV were aged between about 23 and 54 years. Per participant, PBMC samples came from 1-4 timepoints prior to ART initiation and 2-8 timepoints following ART initiation, for a median of 7 samples. Serial HIV viral load, CD4+ T-cell count, ART history and demographic data were obtained for every participant. A Qiagen kit on a QIAcube was used to extract genomic DNA from unsorted PBMC, with samples processed in batches of 12.

The TCR comes from a woman aged 30 to 39 with HIV. Recombination joined TRBV6-1 with TRBJ1-6, and 8 bases in between align with TRBD1. This specimen was unsorted PBMCs, taken about 2.7 years before starting antiretroviral therapy. The CDR3 amino acid sequence is: CASSGGQDYNSPLHF. The nucleotides read TGTGCCAGCAGTGGGGGACAGGATTATAATTCACCCCTCCACTTT.